This record concerns one T cell receptor beta chain sequence. Germline and junction disagree at one end, which may indicate a read error. This specimen comes from a study of glioma-infiltrating T cells. The iRepertoire nested amplicon-rescue multiplex PCR amplified TCR alpha and beta CDR3s from RNA. TCRdb re-analysed the multiplex PCR reads in MiXCR, keeping a single row per CDR3 protein. There are 150,000 to 200,000 distinct CDR3 sequences in the sample; roughly a third occur only once, and roughly a fifth lies in the top ten. The clonotype originates from a human donor with low-grade glioma or glioblastoma, undergoing nonglioma brain surgery, or in good health (not recorded which). The sample taken for sequencing was glioma tissue, nonneoplastic brain tissue, or PBMCs (not recorded which).

The CDR3 DNA reads TGTGCCAGCATTTACTCCTTTAATATTTTCCGGGGGACTAGCGAGAATGAGCAGTTCTTC. Translated: CASIYSFNIFRGTSENEQFF. The chain is built from TRBV6-2 or TRBV6-3 and TRBJ2-1, with 10 bases lining up with TRBD2. Germline-derived CDR1 and CDR2 are MNHEY and SVGEGT. The CDR3 has 20 amino acids.